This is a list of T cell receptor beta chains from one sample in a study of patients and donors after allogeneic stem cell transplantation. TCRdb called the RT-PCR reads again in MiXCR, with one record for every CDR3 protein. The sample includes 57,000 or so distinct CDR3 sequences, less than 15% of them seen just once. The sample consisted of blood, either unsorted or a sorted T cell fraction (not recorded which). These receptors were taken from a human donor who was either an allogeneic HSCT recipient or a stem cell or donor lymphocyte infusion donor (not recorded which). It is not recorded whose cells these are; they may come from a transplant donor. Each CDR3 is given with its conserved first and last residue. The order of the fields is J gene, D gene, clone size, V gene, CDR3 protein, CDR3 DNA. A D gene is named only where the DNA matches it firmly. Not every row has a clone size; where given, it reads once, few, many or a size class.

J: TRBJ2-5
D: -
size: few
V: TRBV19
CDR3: CASSIAGVEETQYF
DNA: TGTGCCAGTAGTATAGCAGGGGTGGAGGAGACCCAGTACTTC

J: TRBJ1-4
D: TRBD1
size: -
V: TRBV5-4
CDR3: CASSLGTENEKLFF
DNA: TGTGCCAGCAGCCTCGGGACAGAGAATGAAAAACTGTTTTTT

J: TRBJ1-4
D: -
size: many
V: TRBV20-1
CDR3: CSVQENEKLFF
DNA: TGCAGCGTACAGGAGAATGAAAAACTGTTTTTT

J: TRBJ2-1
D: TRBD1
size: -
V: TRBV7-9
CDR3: CASSLNRGDYNEQFF
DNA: TGTGCCAGCAGCTTAAACAGGGGAGATTACAATGAGCAGTTCTTC

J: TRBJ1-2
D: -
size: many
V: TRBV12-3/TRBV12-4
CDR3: CASSLGFAGGYTF
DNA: TGTGCCAGCAGTTTAGGGTTCGCAGGGGGCTACACCTTC

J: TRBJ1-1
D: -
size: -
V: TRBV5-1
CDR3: CASAWGSGGRWNTEAFF
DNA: TGCGCCAGCGCTTGGGGCTCTGGGGGCCGGTGGAACACTGAAGCTTTCTTT

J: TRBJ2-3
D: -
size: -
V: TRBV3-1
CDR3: CASSHTSLTDTQYF
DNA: TGTGCCAGCAGCCACACTAGCCTCACAGATACGCAGTATTTT

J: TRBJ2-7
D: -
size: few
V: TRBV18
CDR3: CASSLVPSEQYF
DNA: TGTGCCAGCTCGCTCGTCCCTTCCGAGCAGTACTTC

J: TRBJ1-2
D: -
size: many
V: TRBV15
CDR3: CATSRAGRVDGYTF
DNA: TGTGCCACCAGCAGAGCCGGCAGGGTTGACGGCTACACCTTC

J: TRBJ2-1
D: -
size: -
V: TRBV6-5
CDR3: CASRGHGKFVSSYNEQFF
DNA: TGTGCCAGCAGGGGACACGGGAAGTTTGTGAGCTCCTACAATGAGCAGTTCTTC

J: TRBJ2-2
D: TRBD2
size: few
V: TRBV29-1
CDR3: CSAHRSAGVTGELFF
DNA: TGCAGCGCCCACAGGTCAGCGGGAGTCACCGGGGAGCTGTTTTTT

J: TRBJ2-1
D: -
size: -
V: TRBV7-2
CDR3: CASSLGAGHNEQFF
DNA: TGTGCCAGCAGCTTAGGGGCAGGACACAATGAGCAGTTCTTC

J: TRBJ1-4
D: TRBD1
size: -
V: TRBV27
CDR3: CASSLQGGWEKLFF
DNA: TGTGCCAGCAGTTTGCAGGGGGGGTGGGAAAAACTGTTTTTT

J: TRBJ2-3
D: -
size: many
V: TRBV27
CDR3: CASSLFYKEGHTQYF
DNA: TGTGCCAGCAGTTTATTTTATAAGGAGGGCCATACGCAGTATTTT

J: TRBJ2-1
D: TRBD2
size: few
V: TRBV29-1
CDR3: CSVAGGETYNEQFF
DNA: TGCAGCGTAGCGGGAGGGGAGACTTACAATGAGCAGTTCTTC

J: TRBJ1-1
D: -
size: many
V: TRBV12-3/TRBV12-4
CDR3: CALWGDGNTEAFF
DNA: TGTGCCCTTTGGGGGGATGGGAACACTGAAGCTTTCTTT

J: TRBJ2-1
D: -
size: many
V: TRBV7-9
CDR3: CASSFLYGNEQFF
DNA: TGTGCCAGCAGCTTCCTGTATGGGAATGAGCAGTTCTTC

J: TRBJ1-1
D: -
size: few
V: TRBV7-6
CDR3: CASILSVGGTEAFF
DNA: TGTGCCAGCATCTTATCAGTGGGTGGAACTGAAGCTTTCTTT

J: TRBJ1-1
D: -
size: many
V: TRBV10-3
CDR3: CAISESTGTEAFF
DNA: TGTGCCATCAGTGAGTCGACGGGGACTGAAGCTTTCTTT

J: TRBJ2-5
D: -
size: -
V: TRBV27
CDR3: CASHRGDREVETQYF
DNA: TGTGCCAGCCATAGGGGGGACAGAGAGGTGGAGACCCAGTACTTC

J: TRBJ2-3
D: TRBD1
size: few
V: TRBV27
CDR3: CASSFRRGQGMDTQYF
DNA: TGTGCCAGCAGTTTCCGACGCGGACAGGGGATGGATACGCAGTATTTT

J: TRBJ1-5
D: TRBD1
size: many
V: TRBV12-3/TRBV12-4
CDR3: CASTLNPKGQVNQPQHF
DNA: TGTGCCAGCACCTTGAACCCCAAGGGACAGGTCAATCAGCCCCAGCATTTT

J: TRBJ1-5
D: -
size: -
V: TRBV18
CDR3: CASSRGAGQPQHF
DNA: TGTGCCAGCTCTCGGGGGGCAGGGCAGCCCCAGCATTTT

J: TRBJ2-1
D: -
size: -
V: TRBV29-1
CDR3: CSVYHGGVYEQFF
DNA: TGCAGCGTTTATCATGGAGGAGTCTACGAGCAGTTCTTC

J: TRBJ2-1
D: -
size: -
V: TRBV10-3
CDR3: CAIRTPGSQGWDEQFF
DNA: TGTGCCATCAGGACCCCCGGGAGCCAGGGGTGGGATGAGCAGTTCTTC

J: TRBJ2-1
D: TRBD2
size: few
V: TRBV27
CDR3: CASIAGVNYNEQFF
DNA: TGTGCCAGCATAGCGGGAGTGAACTACAATGAGCAGTTCTTC

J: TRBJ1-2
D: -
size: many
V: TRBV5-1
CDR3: CASSPWGAGYGYTF
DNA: TGCGCCAGCAGCCCCTGGGGGGCGGGCTATGGCTACACCTTC

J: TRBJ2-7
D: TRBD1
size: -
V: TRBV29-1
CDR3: CSVAGTGAYEQYF
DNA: TGCAGCGTTGCCGGGACAGGCGCCTACGAGCAGTACTTC

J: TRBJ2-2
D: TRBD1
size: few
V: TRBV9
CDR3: CASSASTGGSNTGELFF
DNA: TGTGCCAGCAGCGCCTCGACAGGGGGGAGCAACACCGGGGAGCTGTTTTTT